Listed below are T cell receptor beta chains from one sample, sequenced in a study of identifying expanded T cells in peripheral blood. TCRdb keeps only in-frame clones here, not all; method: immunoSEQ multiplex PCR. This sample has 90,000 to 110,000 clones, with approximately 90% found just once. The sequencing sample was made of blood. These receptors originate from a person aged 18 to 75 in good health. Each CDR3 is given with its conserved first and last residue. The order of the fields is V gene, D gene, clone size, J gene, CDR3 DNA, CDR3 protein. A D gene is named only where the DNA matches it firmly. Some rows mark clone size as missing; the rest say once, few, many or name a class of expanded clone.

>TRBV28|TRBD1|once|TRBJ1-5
TGTGCCAGCAGATATACTCACCCCGGGACAGGGGTTCAGCCCCAGCATTTT
CASRYTHPGTGVQPQHF
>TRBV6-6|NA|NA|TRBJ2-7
TGTGCCAGCAGTCCGGGGGGCCTCGTCGCCTACGAGCAGTACTTC
CASSPGGLVAYEQYF
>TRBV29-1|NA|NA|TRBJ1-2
TGCAGCGTTGATCTTGGGGGTTTCAACTATGGCTACACCTTC
CSVDLGGFNYGYTF
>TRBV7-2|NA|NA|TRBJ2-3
TGTGCCAGCAGCTATACCGGTACGCAGTATTTT
CASSYTGTQYF
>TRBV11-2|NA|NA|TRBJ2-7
TGTGCCAGCAGCTCCCGAGGTGAGCGAGGATACGAGCAGTACTTC
CASSSRGERGYEQYF
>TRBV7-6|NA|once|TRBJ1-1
TGTGCCAGCAGCTCCCTGCGGCAAGAAGACACTGAAGCTTTCTTT
CASSSLRQEDTEAFF
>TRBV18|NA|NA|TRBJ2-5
TGTGCCAGCTCCGACGAAGAGACCCAGTACTTC
CASSDEETQYF
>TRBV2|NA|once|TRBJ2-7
TGTGCCAGCATTGTCAGGGGAAGCTACGAGCAGTACTTC
CASIVRGSYEQYF
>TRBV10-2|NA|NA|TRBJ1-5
TGCGCCAGCAGTGAGTCGGGGCGGGACAATCAGCCCCAGCATTTT
CASSESGRDNQPQHF
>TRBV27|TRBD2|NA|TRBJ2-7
TGTGCCAGCAGTGGGGATCGCGCAGGGACTAGAACCTACGAGCAGTACTTC
CASSGDRAGTRTYEQYF